The rows below give T cell receptor beta chains drawn from one sample of a study of neurological immune-mediated disorders. MiXCR was run by TCRdb on the 5' RACE reads, yielding one entry per CDR3 protein. The profile shows more than 75,000 distinct CDR3 sequences, roughly 4.7% of them singletons. Sequencing input: PBMCs. The origin of the receptors is a woman in her twenties or thirties with multiple sclerosis. The CDR3 runs from the conserved cysteine through the conserved F or W. Each record gives: J gene, clone size, D gene, V gene, CDR3 protein, CDR3 DNA. A D gene is named only where the DNA matches it firmly. Not all rows give a size; the values are once, few, many and, for expanded clones, a class.

j_gene: TRBJ2-3
abundance: many
d_gene: -
v_gene: TRBV5-1
CDR3aa: CASSLDGAFGRHTQYF
CDR3nt: TGCGCCAGCAGCTTGGACGGGGCGTTTGGGCGACATACGCAGTATTTT

j_gene: TRBJ2-1
abundance: many
d_gene: TRBD1
v_gene: TRBV5-5
CDR3aa: CASSLGQGDNEQFF
CDR3nt: TGTGCCAGCAGCTTGGGACAGGGGGACAATGAGCAGTTCTTC

j_gene: TRBJ1-1
abundance: many
d_gene: TRBD1
v_gene: TRBV5-1
CDR3aa: CASSGLATGGYTEAFF
CDR3nt: TGCGCCAGCAGCGGGTTAGCGACAGGGGGCTACACTGAAGCTTTCTTT

j_gene: TRBJ1-1
abundance: few
d_gene: TRBD1
v_gene: TRBV5-5
CDR3aa: CASSLVQGAAEAFF
CDR3nt: TGTGCCAGCAGCTTGGTACAGGGGGCGGCTGAAGCTTTCTTT

j_gene: TRBJ2-7
abundance: -
d_gene: -
v_gene: TRBV6-5
CDR3aa: CASSYKGSAYEQYF
CDR3nt: TGTGCCAGCAGTTACAAGGGGTCCGCCTACGAGCAGTACTTC

j_gene: TRBJ2-3
abundance: many
d_gene: -
v_gene: TRBV7-2
CDR3aa: CASSAGLDTDTQYF
CDR3nt: TGTGCCAGCAGCGCGGGACTGGACACAGATACGCAGTATTTT

j_gene: TRBJ1-2
abundance: many
d_gene: -
v_gene: TRBV20-1
CDR3aa: CSARPTTAYRYGYTF
CDR3nt: TGCAGTGCTAGACCCACTACGGCATACCGGTATGGCTACACCTTC

j_gene: TRBJ2-1
abundance: many
d_gene: TRBD1
v_gene: TRBV20-1
CDR3aa: CSAGRTGGINEQFF
CDR3nt: TGCAGTGCTGGAAGGACAGGAGGCATAAATGAGCAGTTCTTC

j_gene: TRBJ1-5
abundance: -
d_gene: TRBD1
v_gene: TRBV28
CDR3aa: CASEGGGAGQPQHF
CDR3nt: TGTGCCAGCGAGGGAGGGGGCGCGGGTCAGCCCCAGCATTTT

j_gene: TRBJ2-5
abundance: few
d_gene: TRBD2
v_gene: TRBV20-1
CDR3aa: CSAGLAGEETQYF
CDR3nt: TGCAGTGCTGGACTAGCGGGAGAAGAGACCCAGTACTTC

j_gene: TRBJ2-1
abundance: -
d_gene: TRBD2
v_gene: TRBV5-1
CDR3aa: CASSVGGRIGNEQFF
CDR3nt: TGCGCCAGCAGCGTTGGCGGGAGGATTGGGAATGAGCAGTTCTTC

j_gene: TRBJ2-1
abundance: many
d_gene: TRBD2
v_gene: TRBV5-1
CDR3aa: CASSLETTAGGYEQFF
CDR3nt: TGCGCCAGCAGCTTGGAAACGACAGCGGGAGGCTATGAGCAGTTCTTC

j_gene: TRBJ1-1
abundance: many
d_gene: -
v_gene: TRBV11-2
CDR3aa: CASSLAEGYTEAFF
CDR3nt: TGTGCCAGCAGCTTAGCTGAGGGCTACACTGAAGCTTTCTTT

j_gene: TRBJ1-2
abundance: many
d_gene: TRBD1
v_gene: TRBV5-1
CDR3aa: CASSFRQGSDGYTF
CDR3nt: TGCGCCAGCAGCTTCAGACAGGGGTCGGATGGCTACACCTTC

j_gene: TRBJ2-1
abundance: many
d_gene: -
v_gene: TRBV5-1
CDR3aa: CASSPLYYNEQFF
CDR3nt: TGCGCCAGCAGCCCCCTGTATTACAATGAGCAGTTCTTC

j_gene: TRBJ2-2
abundance: few
d_gene: -
v_gene: TRBV20-1
CDR3aa: CSARLQGGELFF
CDR3nt: TGCAGTGCTAGACTACAGGGAGGGGAGCTGTTTTTT

j_gene: TRBJ2-6
abundance: many
d_gene: -
v_gene: TRBV27
CDR3aa: CASSLVPGANVLTF
CDR3nt: TGTGCCAGCAGTTTAGTCCCTGGGGCCAACGTCCTGACTTTC

j_gene: TRBJ2-1
abundance: many
d_gene: -
v_gene: TRBV27
CDR3aa: CASSLDGYSDEQFF
CDR3nt: TGTGCCAGCAGTTTAGATGGGTATTCGGATGAGCAGTTCTTC

j_gene: TRBJ2-1
abundance: many
d_gene: -
v_gene: TRBV20-1
CDR3aa: CSATRYQIGGPSYNEQFF
CDR3nt: TGCAGTGCTACCCGTTATCAGATAGGGGGGCCTTCGTACAATGAGCAGTTCTTC

j_gene: TRBJ2-1
abundance: many
d_gene: -
v_gene: TRBV5-1
CDR3aa: CASSYNPPPQFF
CDR3nt: TGCGCCAGCAGCTATAACCCTCCCCCTCAGTTCTTC

j_gene: TRBJ2-5
abundance: many
d_gene: -
v_gene: TRBV3-1
CDR3aa: CASSQLGRQETQYF
CDR3nt: TGTGCCAGCAGCCAATTAGGCCGGCAAGAGACCCAGTACTTC

j_gene: TRBJ1-2
abundance: many
d_gene: TRBD1
v_gene: TRBV5-1
CDR3aa: CASSEPDTGGVGYTF
CDR3nt: TGCGCCAGCAGCGAACCAGACACAGGGGGAGTAGGCTACACCTTC

j_gene: TRBJ2-5
abundance: -
d_gene: -
v_gene: TRBV5-5
CDR3aa: CASSSHGQNQETQYF
CDR3nt: TGTGCCAGCAGCTCACACGGACAGAACCAAGAGACCCAGTACTTC

j_gene: TRBJ2-7
abundance: many
d_gene: -
v_gene: TRBV10-3
CDR3aa: CAISEGKGISNEQYF
CDR3nt: TGTGCCATCAGTGAGGGTAAGGGCATTTCCAACGAGCAGTACTTC

j_gene: TRBJ2-1
abundance: many
d_gene: TRBD1
v_gene: TRBV7-2
CDR3aa: CASSPDRGSYNEQFF
CDR3nt: TGTGCCAGCAGCCCAGACAGGGGGAGCTACAATGAGCAGTTCTTC

j_gene: TRBJ2-2
abundance: many
d_gene: -
v_gene: TRBV5-5
CDR3aa: CASSFIPYTGELFF
CDR3nt: TGTGCCAGCAGCTTTATCCCTTACACCGGGGAGCTGTTTTTT

j_gene: TRBJ2-1
abundance: medium-sized
d_gene: -
v_gene: TRBV5-8
CDR3aa: CASSLNSPGVTF
CDR3nt: TGTGCCAGCAGCTTGAATAGCCCAGGGGTGACCTTC

j_gene: TRBJ1-2
abundance: many
d_gene: TRBD1
v_gene: TRBV20-1
CDR3aa: CSAGQGPGYGYTF
CDR3nt: TGCAGTGCCGGACAGGGGCCGGGCTATGGCTACACCTTC

j_gene: TRBJ2-2
abundance: many
d_gene: -
v_gene: TRBV20-1
CDR3aa: CSAYGTGDTGELFF
CDR3nt: TGCAGTGCTTACGGAACAGGAGACACCGGGGAGCTGTTTTTT

j_gene: TRBJ1-2
abundance: many
d_gene: -
v_gene: TRBV18
CDR3aa: CASSPPEVTGYTF
CDR3nt: TGTGCCAGCTCACCACCGGAAGTGACGGGCTACACCTTC

j_gene: TRBJ2-5
abundance: many
d_gene: -
v_gene: TRBV5-1
CDR3aa: CASSEGGRDGETQYF
CDR3nt: TGCGCCAGCAGCGAGGGGGGCCGAGATGGGGAGACCCAGTACTTC

j_gene: TRBJ2-4
abundance: many
d_gene: -
v_gene: TRBV20-1
CDR3aa: CSAGLGGGAVRGAQYF
CDR3nt: TGCAGTGCTGGACTCGGAGGAGGGGCAGTAAGGGGGGCTCAGTACTTC

j_gene: TRBJ1-4
abundance: -
d_gene: -
v_gene: TRBV20-1
CDR3aa: CSARDAGQPEKLFF
CDR3nt: TGCAGTGCTAGAGATGCAGGACAGCCTGAAAAACTGTTTTTT

j_gene: TRBJ2-1
abundance: many
d_gene: TRBD2
v_gene: TRBV6-5
CDR3aa: CASSYDGGRAGGEQFF
CDR3nt: TGTGCCAGCAGTTACGACGGCGGGAGGGCGGGAGGTGAGCAGTTCTTC

j_gene: TRBJ2-1
abundance: many
d_gene: TRBD2
v_gene: TRBV10-3
CDR3aa: CAISLGLADYNEQFF
CDR3nt: TGTGCCATCAGCCTGGGACTAGCGGACTACAATGAGCAGTTCTTC

j_gene: TRBJ2-1
abundance: many
d_gene: TRBD2
v_gene: TRBV20-1
CDR3aa: CSARVDRLAGGHEQFF
CDR3nt: TGCAGTGCTAGAGTGGATAGGCTAGCGGGGGGACATGAGCAGTTCTTC

j_gene: TRBJ2-1
abundance: many
d_gene: TRBD2
v_gene: TRBV20-1
CDR3aa: CSAQLRGNYYNEQFF
CDR3nt: TGCAGTGCTCAACTGCGGGGGAATTATTACAATGAGCAGTTCTTC

j_gene: TRBJ2-7
abundance: -
d_gene: -
v_gene: TRBV12-3/TRBV12-4
CDR3aa: CASSLAGPIAQYF
CDR3nt: TGTGCCAGCAGTTTAGCGGGCCCTATAGCGCAGTACTTC

j_gene: TRBJ2-3
abundance: many
d_gene: TRBD1
v_gene: TRBV10-3
CDR3aa: CAISSGQGLLTDTQYF
CDR3nt: TGTGCCATCTCCTCCGGACAGGGGCTTCTTACAGATACGCAGTATTTT

j_gene: TRBJ2-7
abundance: many
d_gene: -
v_gene: TRBV3-1
CDR3aa: CASSQRTPSYEQYF
CDR3nt: TGTGCCAGCAGCCAACGGACCCCTTCCTACGAGCAGTACTTC

j_gene: TRBJ1-5
abundance: many
d_gene: TRBD1
v_gene: TRBV12-3/TRBV12-4
CDR3aa: CASSLIQGVNQPQHF
CDR3nt: TGTGCCAGCAGTCTCATTCAGGGGGTCAATCAGCCCCAGCATTTT

j_gene: TRBJ1-3
abundance: many
d_gene: -
v_gene: TRBV27
CDR3aa: CASSSGYSGNTIYF
CDR3nt: TGTGCCAGCAGTTCAGGGTACTCTGGAAACACCATATATTTT

j_gene: TRBJ2-1
abundance: many
d_gene: -
v_gene: TRBV20-1
CDR3aa: CSSSDYNEQFF
CDR3nt: TGCAGTTCCTCGGACTACAATGAGCAGTTCTTC

j_gene: TRBJ2-1
abundance: many
d_gene: TRBD2
v_gene: TRBV5-1
CDR3aa: CASSGTSGGEQFF
CDR3nt: TGCGCCAGCAGCGGGACTAGCGGGGGTGAGCAGTTCTTC

j_gene: TRBJ1-1
abundance: -
d_gene: -
v_gene: TRBV27
CDR3aa: CASSFKERGTEAFF
CDR3nt: TGTGCCAGCAGTTTCAAGGAAAGAGGAACTGAAGCTTTCTTT

j_gene: TRBJ2-3
abundance: many
d_gene: -
v_gene: TRBV6-5
CDR3aa: CASSPDRADTQYF
CDR3nt: TGTGCCAGCAGCCCCGACCGGGCAGATACGCAGTATTTT

j_gene: TRBJ2-1
abundance: many
d_gene: -
v_gene: TRBV5-1
CDR3aa: CASSLIPGPGGDEQFF
CDR3nt: TGCGCCAGCAGCTTAATCCCCGGGCCGGGGGGCGATGAGCAGTTCTTC

j_gene: TRBJ1-3
abundance: few
d_gene: -
v_gene: TRBV20-1
CDR3aa: CSARDRGGSGNTIYF
CDR3nt: TGCAGTGCTAGAGATCGGGGGGGCTCTGGAAACACCATATATTTT

j_gene: TRBJ1-2
abundance: few
d_gene: -
v_gene: TRBV15
CDR3aa: CATSRDDTYTF
CDR3nt: TGTGCCACCAGCAGAGATGACACTTACACCTTC

j_gene: TRBJ1-2
abundance: -
d_gene: -
v_gene: TRBV5-1
CDR3aa: CASSLDRETIYGYTF
CDR3nt: TGCGCCAGCAGCTTGGACAGGGAGACAATCTATGGCTACACCTTC

j_gene: TRBJ2-2
abundance: few
d_gene: -
v_gene: TRBV20-1
CDR3aa: CSARVGRNTGELFF
CDR3nt: TGCAGTGCTAGAGTCGGGAGGAACACCGGGGAGCTGTTTTTT

j_gene: TRBJ2-2
abundance: many
d_gene: -
v_gene: TRBV7-2
CDR3aa: CASSSRDRGELFF
CDR3nt: TGTGCCAGCAGCTCAAGGGATAGGGGGGAGCTGTTTTTT

j_gene: TRBJ2-3
abundance: -
d_gene: -
v_gene: TRBV7-2
CDR3aa: CASSPGRDTQYF
CDR3nt: TGTGCCAGCAGCCCGGGGAGAGATACGCAGTATTTT

j_gene: TRBJ1-2
abundance: many
d_gene: -
v_gene: TRBV5-1
CDR3aa: CASSLAGREVDGYTF
CDR3nt: TGCGCCAGCAGCTTGGCCGGCAGGGAGGTTGATGGCTACACCTTC

j_gene: TRBJ1-5
abundance: once
d_gene: TRBD1
v_gene: TRBV19
CDR3aa: CASSLRTGGVQPQHF
CDR3nt: TGTGCCAGTAGTCTCCGGACAGGGGGCGTTCAGCCCCAGCATTTT

j_gene: TRBJ2-1
abundance: many
d_gene: -
v_gene: TRBV5-1
CDR3aa: CASSRWPESDNEQFF
CDR3nt: TGCGCCAGCAGCAGGTGGCCAGAAAGCGACAATGAGCAGTTCTTC

j_gene: TRBJ2-1
abundance: many
d_gene: -
v_gene: TRBV6-2/TRBV6-3
CDR3aa: CASSRDGTYNEQFF
CDR3nt: TGTGCCAGCAGCCGGGACGGCACCTACAATGAGCAGTTCTTC

j_gene: TRBJ1-2
abundance: many
d_gene: -
v_gene: TRBV20-1
CDR3aa: CSPVTENYGYTF
CDR3nt: TGCAGTCCCGTGACAGAGAACTATGGCTACACCTTC

j_gene: TRBJ2-1
abundance: -
d_gene: -
v_gene: TRBV18
CDR3aa: CASSADSSYNEQFF
CDR3nt: TGTGCCAGCTCAGCGGATAGCTCCTACAATGAGCAGTTCTTC